The rows below give T cell receptor beta chains drawn from one sample of a study of T cell repertoires in cytomegalovirus infection. Each CDR3 protein is one row after TCRdb ran MiXCR on the reads. The sample consists of fewer than 85,000 distinct CDR3 sequences, under 5% of them appearing once. Source material: PBMCs. The receptors derive from a human donor in good health (CMV status not recorded). Some clones in this sample may be carry-over from other donors' samples. CDR3s include the opening cysteine and the closing phenylalanine or tryptophan. The D gene is left open where the match is weak. Not all rows give a size; the values are once, few, many and, for expanded clones, a class.

abundance | d_gene | j_gene | v_gene | CDR3nt | CDR3aa
many | TRBD2 | TRBJ2-7 | TRBV7-8 | TGTGCCAGCAGCTTAGCGATTGGGTTCTCGGGGACTAGCGGATACGAGCAGTACTTC | CASSLAIGFSGTSGYEQYF
many | TRBD2 | TRBJ2-1 | TRBV11-2 | TGTGCCAGCAGCCAGACTAGCGGGAGGTGGCATGAGCAGTTCTTC | CASSQTSGRWHEQFF
many | - | TRBJ1-1 | TRBV7-2 | TGTGCCAGCAGCCCTGACAGGATACTGACGAACACTGAAGCTTTCTTT | CASSPDRILTNTEAFF
many | - | TRBJ2-1 | TRBV7-2 | TGTGCCAGCAGCTTAGGAACTAGGACTTCCTACAATGAGCAGTTCTTC | CASSLGTRTSYNEQFF
many | TRBD1 | TRBJ2-7 | TRBV11-3 | TGTGCCAGCAGCCCACAACCGGGACAGGCTTTCTACGAGCAGTACTTC | CASSPQPGQAFYEQYF
many | - | TRBJ1-1 | TRBV7-2 | TGTGCCAGCAGCTTAGCCTTACGGGGGCACACTGAAGCTTTCTTT | CASSLALRGHTEAFF
many | - | TRBJ1-1 | TRBV6-2/TRBV6-3 | TGTGCCAGCAGTTATGAGGCAGTACGGGAAGCTTTCTTT | CASSYEAVREAFF
many | TRBD1 | TRBJ2-1 | TRBV12-5 | TGTGCTAGCGGACAGGGCTACAATGAGCAGTTCTTC | CASGQGYNEQFF
many | - | TRBJ1-5 | TRBV6-1 | TGTGCCAGCAGCGCCGGACGGGGAGTTAGCAATCAGCCCCAGCATTTT | CASSAGRGVSNQPQHF
many | - | TRBJ1-5 | TRBV7-2 | TGTGCCAGCAGCTCGAGGGGGGAAGAGCCCCAGCATTTT | CASSSRGEEPQHF
many | TRBD1 | TRBJ1-1 | TRBV12-3/TRBV12-4 | TGTGCCAGCAGTTTAGCGCAGGGGGCCACTGAAGCTTTCTTT | CASSLAQGATEAFF
- | - | TRBJ2-3 | TRBV19 | TGTGCCAGTAGTATAGCGGGAGGCACAGATACGCAGTATTTT | CASSIAGGTDTQYF
many | - | TRBJ2-1 | TRBV7-6 | TGTGCCAGCAGCTTAGGCGGGCGGAATGAGCAGTTCTTC | CASSLGGRNEQFF
- | - | TRBJ2-3 | TRBV5-4 | TGTGCCAGCAGTCAGGACCCGCGCACAGATACGCAGTATTTT | CASSQDPRTDTQYF
many | TRBD1 | TRBJ2-5 | TRBV7-2 | TGTGCCAGTCAATCCAGGGGGTGGGAGACCCAGTACTTC | CASQSRGWETQYF
many | TRBD2 | TRBJ2-7 | TRBV28 | TGTGCCAGCAGTTCGGTCGAGACTAGCGGGAGTTCGGTCGCCTACGAGCAGTACTTC | CASSSVETSGSSVAYEQYF
many | TRBD1 | TRBJ2-7 | TRBV3-1 | TGTGCCAGCAGCCCCGGGACAGGGGGCGCCTACGAGCAGTACTTC | CASSPGTGGAYEQYF
many | TRBD2 | TRBJ2-2 | TRBV7-2 | TGTGCCAGCAGATTCGCAGGAGGACTAGCGGGAGCCGGGGAGCTGTTTTTT | CASRFAGGLAGAGELFF
many | - | TRBJ1-1 | TRBV7-6 | TGTGCCAGCAGCCCTCGGTGGGGGGGCGCTTTCTTT | CASSPRWGGAFF
many | TRBD2 | TRBJ2-5 | TRBV7-2 | TGTGCCAGCAGCTCCTTCGGGGGAGGGCCCCGAGAGACCCAGTACTTC | CASSSFGGGPRETQYF
many | - | TRBJ1-5 | TRBV6-2/TRBV6-3 | TGTGCCAGCAGTTCAGGGCCACCCTTGAGCAATCAGCCCCAGCATTTT | CASSSGPPLSNQPQHF
many | - | TRBJ2-6 | TRBV7-6 | TGTGCCAGCAGCCTAAGAGAAACCGGGGCCAACGTCCTGACTTTC | CASSLRETGANVLTF
many | - | TRBJ2-1 | TRBV7-2 | TGTGCCAGCAGCTTAGTTGCGGTAGGCTCTGGCAATGAGCAGTTCTTC | CASSLVAVGSGNEQFF
- | TRBD2 | TRBJ2-3 | TRBV10-3 | TGTGCCATCGCTAGCGGGGGGTCACGAGATACGCAGTATTTT | CAIASGGSRDTQYF
- | TRBD1 | TRBJ1-3 | TRBV10-2 | TGCGCCAGCATGACAGGGGGAGATGGAAACACCATATATTTT | CASMTGGDGNTIYF
many | - | TRBJ1-2 | TRBV15 | TGTGCCACCAGCAGAGGGTGGACCGATGGCTACACCTTC | CATSRGWTDGYTF
many | - | TRBJ1-1 | TRBV7-2 | TGTGCCAGCAGCTTTGTCAGAAATTTGAACACTGAAGCTTTCTTT | CASSFVRNLNTEAFF
many | TRBD2 | TRBJ2-1 | TRBV7-2 | TGTGCCAGCAGCCATAGCGGGGGAAGCTACAATGAGCAGTTCTTC | CASSHSGGSYNEQFF
- | - | TRBJ2-5 | TRBV7-9 | TGTGCCAGCAGCTTAGAAGGTGGGGCGCTTGAGACCCAGTACTTC | CASSLEGGALETQYF
many | TRBD2 | TRBJ2-3 | TRBV7-2 | TGTGCCAGCAGACTAGTGGGGACTAGCGGGGGCACAGATACGCAGTATTTT | CASRLVGTSGGTDTQYF
- | - | TRBJ2-3 | TRBV14 | TGTGCCAGCAGCCAGAGATTGTCAAGCACAGATACGCAGTATTTT | CASSQRLSSTDTQYF
many | - | TRBJ2-1 | TRBV20-1 | TGCAGTGCCCTTGGACTATTCGACAATGAGCAGTTCTTC | CSALGLFDNEQFF
many | - | TRBJ2-7 | TRBV6-1 | TGTGCCAGCAGTGAATTCTACAGCTACGAGCAGTACTTC | CASSEFYSYEQYF
many | - | TRBJ2-1 | TRBV7-8 | TGTGCCAGCAGCCGTGGGTCCGACAATGAGCAGTTCTTC | CASSRGSDNEQFF
many | TRBD1 | TRBJ2-7 | TRBV7-2 | TGTGCCAGCAGCTTATTAAGGGGGCCCTACGAGCAGTACTTC | CASSLLRGPYEQYF